The clone carrying this TCR beta chain appeared once. This specimen comes from a study of blood T cell repertoires in COVID-19. Overall study context: The samples span acute and convalescent COVID-19 from the United States, Italy and Spain. From T cells, B-cell-depleted T cells, or PBMCs came the material, which was cDNA or gDNA.

Germline V gene data show CDR1 as SNHLY and CDR2 as FYNNEI. The CDR3 totals 13 residues. V was pared by 7 bases and J by 8 bases, with 3 bases of the junction left unmatched. Original analysis: Reference gene primer amplification gave nucleated cell count estimates. This table comes from immunoSEQ multiplex PCR, and its TCRdb copy is limited to in-frame clones, with some not included. D and trimming were read from the DNA, whereas the V and J calls and clone size are those reported in that table. This sample has under 60,000 clones, with 84% found just once. Sequenced input: peripheral blood. This receptor was identified in a man aged 60 to 75 with acute or convalescent COVID-19. The rearrangement links TRBV2 to TRBJ1-6; 9 positions agree with TRBD1. The CDR3 loop reads CASIGTGHSPLHF. In DNA form, the CDR3 reads TGTGCCAGCATTGGGACAGGGCATTCACCCCTCCACTTT.